Listed below are T cell receptor beta chains from one sample, sequenced in a study of T cell responses to AZD1222 COVID-19 vaccine. TCRdb's copy holds only in-frame clones and misses some; the assay was immunoSEQ multiplex PCR. The sample shows just over 150,000 clones, 70% to 90% of them seen only once. The sequenced sample was peripheral blood, obtained after recovery from COVID-19. The receptors derive from an adult who had recovered from COVID-19. CDR3s include the opening cysteine and the closing phenylalanine or tryptophan. The D gene is left open where the match is weak. Not all rows give a size; the values are once, few, many and, for expanded clones, a class.

size	V	D	J	DNA	CDR3
few	TRBV5-4	.	TRBJ2-7	TGTGCCAGCAGCCGGGACCCGGACGACGAGCAGTACTTC	CASSRDPDDEQYF
.	TRBV19	.	TRBJ1-5	TGTGCCAGTAGTATAGGCAGGGACAATCAGCCCCAGCATTTT	CASSIGRDNQPQHF
.	TRBV19	TRBD1	TRBJ1-5	TGTGCCAGTAGTACCCTCGTGACAGGGCGAGGGAATCAGCCCCAGCATTTT	CASSTLVTGRGNQPQHF
once	TRBV5-4	.	TRBJ1-1	TGTGCCAGCAGCTCCCGGGACTTCCATGAAGCTTTCTTT	CASSSRDFHEAFF
once	TRBV5-3	TRBD1	TRBJ2-1	TGTGCCAGAAGCTTTTACTTCCACTCCGGGACAGGAAATGAGCAGTTCTTC	CARSFYFHSGTGNEQFF
.	TRBV3-1/TRBV3-2	TRBD1	TRBJ1-1	TGTGCCAGCAGCCAACCAGGGGGGGATACTGAAGCTTTCTTT	CASSQPGGDTEAFF
.	TRBV19	.	TRBJ1-5	TGTGCCAGTAGTGCCGCCCACACTCTAATTAACAATCAGCCCCAGCATTTT	CASSAAHTLINNQPQHF
.	TRBV19	.	TRBJ2-1	TGTGCCAGTAGTACCACCCGGAGGAAGGGGCCCAGCTCCTACAATGAGCAGTTCTTC	CASSTTRRKGPSSYNEQFF
once	TRBV3-1/TRBV3-2	.	TRBJ1-3	TGTGCCAGCAGCCGCCCGGGACGGTGGAACACCATATATTTT	CASSRPGRWNTIYF
.	TRBV6-5	.	TRBJ1-4	TGTGCCAGCAGCGACACCCATAAGGATGAAAAACTGTTTTTT	CASSDTHKDEKLFF
.	TRBV5-1	TRBD1	TRBJ1-3	TGCGCCAGCAGCTTATTGGGGACAGCTTCTGGAAACACCATATATTTT	CASSLLGTASGNTIYF
few	TRBV2	.	TRBJ2-5	TGTGCCAGCAGCCCGGACAGTCCGGAGACCCAGTACTTC	CASSPDSPETQYF
.	TRBV5-1	TRBD1	TRBJ2-5	TGCGCCAGCAGCTTAGGGACAGGGGGAGAGACCCAGTACTTC	CASSLGTGGETQYF
.	TRBV3-1/TRBV3-2	.	TRBJ1-1	TGTGCCAGCAGTACACTCCAGGGCGGGACTGAAGCTTTCTTT	CASSTLQGGTEAFF
.	TRBV6-5	.	TRBJ1-1	TGTGCCAGCAGTTACTCCGTGAACACTGAAGCTTTCTTT	CASSYSVNTEAFF
.	TRBV7-2	.	TRBJ1-2	TGTGCCAGCAGCTTAGAGGCGGGGCCCCATGGCTACACCTTC	CASSLEAGPHGYTF
once	TRBV4-1	.	TRBJ1-2	TGCGCCAGCAGCCAAGATGCAGGATGCACCTTC	CASSQDAGCTF
.	TRBV9	.	TRBJ2-3	TGTGCCAGCAGCGTATGGGATGGACGAGCCACAGATACGCAGTATTTT	CASSVWDGRATDTQYF
.	TRBV5-4	.	TRBJ2-7	TGTGCCAGCAGCTTGGGGTCGACGCAGGGCTACGAGCAGTACTTC	CASSLGSTQGYEQYF